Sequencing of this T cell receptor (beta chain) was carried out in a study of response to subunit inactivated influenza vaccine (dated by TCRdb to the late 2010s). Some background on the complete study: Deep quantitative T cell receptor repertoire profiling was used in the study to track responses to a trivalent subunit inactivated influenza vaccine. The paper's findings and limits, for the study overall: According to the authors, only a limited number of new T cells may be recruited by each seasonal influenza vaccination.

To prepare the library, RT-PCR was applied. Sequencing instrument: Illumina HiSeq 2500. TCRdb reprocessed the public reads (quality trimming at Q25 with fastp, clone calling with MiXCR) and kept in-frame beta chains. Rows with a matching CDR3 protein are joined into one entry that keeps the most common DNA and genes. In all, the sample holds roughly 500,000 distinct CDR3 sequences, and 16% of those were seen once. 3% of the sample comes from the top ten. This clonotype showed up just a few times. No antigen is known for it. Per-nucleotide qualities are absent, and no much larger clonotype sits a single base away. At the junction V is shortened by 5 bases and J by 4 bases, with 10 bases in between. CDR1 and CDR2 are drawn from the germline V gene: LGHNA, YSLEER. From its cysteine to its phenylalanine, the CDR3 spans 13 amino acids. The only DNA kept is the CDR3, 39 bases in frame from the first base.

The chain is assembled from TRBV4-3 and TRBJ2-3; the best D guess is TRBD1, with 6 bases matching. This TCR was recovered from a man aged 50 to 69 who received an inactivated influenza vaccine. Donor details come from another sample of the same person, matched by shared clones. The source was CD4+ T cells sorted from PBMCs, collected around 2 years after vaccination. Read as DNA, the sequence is TGCGCCAGCAGCAACAGGGTGTCAGATACGCAGTATTTT. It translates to CASSNRVSDTQYF.